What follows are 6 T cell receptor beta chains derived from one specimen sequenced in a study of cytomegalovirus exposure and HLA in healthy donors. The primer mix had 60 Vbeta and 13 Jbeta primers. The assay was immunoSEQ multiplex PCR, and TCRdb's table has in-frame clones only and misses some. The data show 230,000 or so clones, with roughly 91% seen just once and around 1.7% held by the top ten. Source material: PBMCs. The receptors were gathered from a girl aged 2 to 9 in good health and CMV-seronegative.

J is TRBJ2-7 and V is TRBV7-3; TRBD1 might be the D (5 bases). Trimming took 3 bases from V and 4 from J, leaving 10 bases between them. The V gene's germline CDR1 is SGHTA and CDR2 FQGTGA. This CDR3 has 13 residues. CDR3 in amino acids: CASSFVTGYEQYF. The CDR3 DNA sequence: TGTGCCAGCAGCTTTGTAACAGGATACGAGCAGTACTTC.

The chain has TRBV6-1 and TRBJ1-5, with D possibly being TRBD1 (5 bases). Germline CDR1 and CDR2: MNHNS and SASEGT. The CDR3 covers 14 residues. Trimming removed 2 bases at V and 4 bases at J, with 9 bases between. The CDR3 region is CASSESKGNQPQHF. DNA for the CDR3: TGTGCCAGCAGTGAATCGAAGGGGAATCAGCCCCAGCATTTT.

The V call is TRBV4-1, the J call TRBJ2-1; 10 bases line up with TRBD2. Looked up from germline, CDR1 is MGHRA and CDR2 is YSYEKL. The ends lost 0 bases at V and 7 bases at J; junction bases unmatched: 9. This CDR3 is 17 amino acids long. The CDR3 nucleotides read TGCGCCAGCAGCCAAGAATTGGCTAGCGGGAGCGAGAATGAGCAGTTCTTC. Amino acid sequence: CASSQELASGSENEQFF.

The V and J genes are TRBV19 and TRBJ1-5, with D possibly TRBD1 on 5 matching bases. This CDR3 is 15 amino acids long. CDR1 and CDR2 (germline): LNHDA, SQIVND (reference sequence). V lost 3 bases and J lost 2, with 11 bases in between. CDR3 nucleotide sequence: TGTGCCAGTAGTATCGGGGGAGGGGGCAATCAGCCCCAGCATTTT. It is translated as CASSIGGGGNQPQHF.

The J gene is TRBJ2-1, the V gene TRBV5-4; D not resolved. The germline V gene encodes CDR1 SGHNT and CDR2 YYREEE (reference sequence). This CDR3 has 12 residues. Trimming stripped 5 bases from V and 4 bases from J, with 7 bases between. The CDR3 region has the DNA TGTGCCAGCAGTTTTCAGTACAATGAGCAGTTCTTC. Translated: CASSFQYNEQFF.

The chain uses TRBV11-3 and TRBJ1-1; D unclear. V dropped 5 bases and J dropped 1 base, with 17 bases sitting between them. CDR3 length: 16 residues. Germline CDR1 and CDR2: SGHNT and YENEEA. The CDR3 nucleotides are TGTGCCAGCAGCGCCCGCTTCCGGGGAAGGAACACTGAAGCTTTCTTT. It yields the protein CASSARFRGRNTEAFF.